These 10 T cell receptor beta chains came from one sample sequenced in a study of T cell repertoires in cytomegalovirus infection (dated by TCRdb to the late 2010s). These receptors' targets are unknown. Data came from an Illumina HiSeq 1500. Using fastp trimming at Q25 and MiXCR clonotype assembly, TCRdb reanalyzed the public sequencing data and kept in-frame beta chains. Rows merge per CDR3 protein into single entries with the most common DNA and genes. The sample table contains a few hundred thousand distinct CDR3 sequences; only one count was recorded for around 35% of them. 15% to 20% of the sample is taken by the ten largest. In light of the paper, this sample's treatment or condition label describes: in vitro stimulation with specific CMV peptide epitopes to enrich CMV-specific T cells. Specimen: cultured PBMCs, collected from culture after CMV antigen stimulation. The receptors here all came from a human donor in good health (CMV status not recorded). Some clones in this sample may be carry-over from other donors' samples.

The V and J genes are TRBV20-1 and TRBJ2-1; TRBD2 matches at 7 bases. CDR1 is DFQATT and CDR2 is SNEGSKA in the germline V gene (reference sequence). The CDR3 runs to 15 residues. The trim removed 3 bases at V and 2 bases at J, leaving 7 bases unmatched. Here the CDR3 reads CSARSSGHTYNEQFF. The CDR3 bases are TGCAGTGCTAGGTCTAGCGGACATACCTACAATGAGCAGTTCTTC.

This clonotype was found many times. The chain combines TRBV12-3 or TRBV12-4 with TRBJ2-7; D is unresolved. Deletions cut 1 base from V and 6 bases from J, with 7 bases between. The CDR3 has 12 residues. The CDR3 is CASSLVSAEQYF. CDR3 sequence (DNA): TGTGCCAGCAGTTTAGTGTCCGCCGAGCAGTACTTC.

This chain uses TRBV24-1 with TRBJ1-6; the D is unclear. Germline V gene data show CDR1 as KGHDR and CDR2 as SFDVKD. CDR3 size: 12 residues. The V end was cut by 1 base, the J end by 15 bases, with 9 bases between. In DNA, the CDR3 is TGTGCCACCAGTGATTTAGGACTAATCCTCCACTTT. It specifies CATSDLGLILHF.

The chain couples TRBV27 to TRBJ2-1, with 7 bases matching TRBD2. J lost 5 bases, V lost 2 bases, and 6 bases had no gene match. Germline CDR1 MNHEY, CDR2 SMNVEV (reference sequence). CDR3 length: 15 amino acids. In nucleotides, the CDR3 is TGTGCCAGCAGTTTAAGGCGGGAGAGACACAATGAGCAGTTCTTC. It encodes CASSLRRERHNEQFF.

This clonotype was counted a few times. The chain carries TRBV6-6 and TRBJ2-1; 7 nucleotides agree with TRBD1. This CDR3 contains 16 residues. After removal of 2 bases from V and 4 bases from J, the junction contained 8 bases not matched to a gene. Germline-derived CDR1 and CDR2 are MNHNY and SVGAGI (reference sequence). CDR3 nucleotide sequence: TGTGCCAGCAGTTACCCACCTGGGACAGTTTACAATGAGCAGTTCTTC. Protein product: CASSYPPGTVYNEQFF.

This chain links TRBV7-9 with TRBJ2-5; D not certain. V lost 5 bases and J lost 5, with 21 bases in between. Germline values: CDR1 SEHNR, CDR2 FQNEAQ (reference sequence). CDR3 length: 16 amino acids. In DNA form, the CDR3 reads TGTGCCAGCAGCCCAGGAAAGTCCGGGTTTCGGGAGACCCAGTACTTC. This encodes CASSPGKSGFRETQYF.

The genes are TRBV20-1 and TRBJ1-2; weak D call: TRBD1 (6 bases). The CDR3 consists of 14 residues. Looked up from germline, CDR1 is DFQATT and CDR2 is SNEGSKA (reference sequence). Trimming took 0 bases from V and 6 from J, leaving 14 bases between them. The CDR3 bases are TGCAGTGCTAGAGACAGGGGAGGGGCGGATGGCTACACCTTC. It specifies CSARDRGGADGYTF.

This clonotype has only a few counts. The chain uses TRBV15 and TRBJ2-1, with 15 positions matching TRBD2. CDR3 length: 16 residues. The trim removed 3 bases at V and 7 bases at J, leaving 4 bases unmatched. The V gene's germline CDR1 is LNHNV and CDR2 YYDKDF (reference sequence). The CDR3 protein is CATSRPGTSGRNEQFF. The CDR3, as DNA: TGTGCCACCAGCAGGCCGGGGACTAGCGGGAGGAATGAGCAGTTCTTC.

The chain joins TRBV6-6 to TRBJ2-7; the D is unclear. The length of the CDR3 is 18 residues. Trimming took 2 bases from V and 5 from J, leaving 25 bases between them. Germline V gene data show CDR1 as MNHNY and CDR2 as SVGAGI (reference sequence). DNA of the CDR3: TGTGCCAGCAGTTACACTTACCCGGCAGACACCTTGGTGGACGAGCAGTACTTC. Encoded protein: CASSYTYPADTLVDEQYF.

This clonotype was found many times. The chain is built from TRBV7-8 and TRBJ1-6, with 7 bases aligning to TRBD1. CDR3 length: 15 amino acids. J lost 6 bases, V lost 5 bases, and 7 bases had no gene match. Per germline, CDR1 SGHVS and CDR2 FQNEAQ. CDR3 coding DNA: TGTGCCAGCAGCCAACGACAGGGTGTTAATTCACCCCTCCACTTT. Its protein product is CASSQRQGVNSPLHF.